This TCR beta chain was observed in a study of blood T cell repertoires in COVID-19. Study-wide background: From the United States, Italy and Spain came samples of acute and convalescent COVID-19.

Residents of approximately 25 US areas, aged about 18 to 89 years, made up the participants. Researchers sorted participants into cohorts using their self-reported clinical history. CDR3 length: 14 residues. With 2 bases removed from V and 4 bases from J, the gap between germline ends came to 8 bases. Germline lookup yields CDR1 SEHNR and CDR2 FQNEAQ (reference sequence). Original methodology: Cell counts per sample came from amplifying reference gene primers. Sequenced by immunoSEQ multiplex PCR; TCRdb stores in-frame clones only, minus some. From that table come the V and J calls and clone size; the DNA was used to work out D and trimming. The table shows about 280,000 clones, with around 83% occurring only once.

V gene TRBV7-9 combines with J gene TRBJ1-4; D unclear. The TCR sequence derives from a man aged 40-49 years who had been exposed to COVID-19. The sample consisted of PBMCs or T cells enriched from blood (not recorded which). CDR3 amino acids: CASSLMDYNEKLFF. DNA of the CDR3: TGTGCCAGCAGCTTAATGGACTATAATGAAAAACTGTTTTTT. Together with reference TRBV7-9 and TRBJ1-4, the CDR3 gives the full variable domain: DTGVSQNPRHKITKRGQNVTFRCDPISEHNRLYWYRQTLGQGPEFLTYFQNEAQLEKSRLLSDRFSAERPKGSFSTLEIQRTEQGDSAMYLCASSLMDYNEKLFFGSGTQLSVL.